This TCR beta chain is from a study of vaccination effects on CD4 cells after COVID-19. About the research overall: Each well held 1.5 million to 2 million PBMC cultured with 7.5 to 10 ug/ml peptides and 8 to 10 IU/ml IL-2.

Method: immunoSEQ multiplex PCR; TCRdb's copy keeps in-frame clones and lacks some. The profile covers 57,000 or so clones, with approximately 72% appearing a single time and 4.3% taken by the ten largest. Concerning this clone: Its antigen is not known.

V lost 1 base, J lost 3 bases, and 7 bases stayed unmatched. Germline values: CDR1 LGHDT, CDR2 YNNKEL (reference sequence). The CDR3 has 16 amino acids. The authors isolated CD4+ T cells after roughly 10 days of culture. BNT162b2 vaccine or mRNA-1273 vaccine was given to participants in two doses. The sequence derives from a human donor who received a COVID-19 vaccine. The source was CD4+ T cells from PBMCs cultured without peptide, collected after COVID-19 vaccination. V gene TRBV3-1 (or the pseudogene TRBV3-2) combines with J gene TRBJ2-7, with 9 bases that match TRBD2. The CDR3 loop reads CASSQGWTSESYEQYF. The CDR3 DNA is TGTGCCAGCAGCCAAGGGTGGACTAGCGAGAGCTACGAGCAGTACTTC.